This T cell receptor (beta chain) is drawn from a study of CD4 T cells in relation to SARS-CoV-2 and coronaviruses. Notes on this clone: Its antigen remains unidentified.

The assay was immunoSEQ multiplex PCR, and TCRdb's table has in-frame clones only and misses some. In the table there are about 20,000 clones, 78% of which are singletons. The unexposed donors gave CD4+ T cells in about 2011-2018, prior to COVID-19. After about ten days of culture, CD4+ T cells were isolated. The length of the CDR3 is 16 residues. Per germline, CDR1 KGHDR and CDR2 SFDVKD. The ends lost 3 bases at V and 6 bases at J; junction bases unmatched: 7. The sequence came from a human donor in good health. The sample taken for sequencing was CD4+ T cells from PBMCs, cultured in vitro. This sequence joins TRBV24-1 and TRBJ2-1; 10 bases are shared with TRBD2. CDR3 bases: TGTGCCACCAGTGATCCCAGCGGGAGGGGGGGCAATGAGCAGTTCTTC. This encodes CATSDPSGRGGNEQFF.